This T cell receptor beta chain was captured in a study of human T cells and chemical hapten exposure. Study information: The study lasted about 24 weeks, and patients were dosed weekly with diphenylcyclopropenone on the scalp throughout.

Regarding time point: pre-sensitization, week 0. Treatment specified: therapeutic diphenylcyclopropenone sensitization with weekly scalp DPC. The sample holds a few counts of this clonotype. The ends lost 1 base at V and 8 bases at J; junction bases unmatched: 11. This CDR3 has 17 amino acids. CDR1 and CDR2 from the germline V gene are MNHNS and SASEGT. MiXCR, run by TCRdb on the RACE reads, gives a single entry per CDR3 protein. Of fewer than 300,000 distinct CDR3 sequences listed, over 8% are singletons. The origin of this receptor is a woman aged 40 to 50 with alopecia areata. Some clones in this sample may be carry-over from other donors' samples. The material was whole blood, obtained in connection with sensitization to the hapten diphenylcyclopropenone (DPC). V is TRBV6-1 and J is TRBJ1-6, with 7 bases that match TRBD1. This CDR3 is CASSEGRYRGQDSPLHF. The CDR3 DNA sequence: TGTGCCAGCAGTGAAGGGCGTTACAGGGGCCAAGATTCACCCCTCCACTTT.